Listed below are T cell receptor beta chains from one sample, sequenced in a study of blood T cell repertoires in COVID-19. TCRdb's copy holds only in-frame clones and misses some; the assay was immunoSEQ multiplex PCR. This sample has 120,000 to 150,000 clones, with more than 85% found just once. Sequenced material: peripheral blood. Receptor source: a human donor in a cohort sampled during active COVID-19. CDR3s include the opening cysteine and the closing phenylalanine or tryptophan. The order of the fields is J gene, V gene, CDR3 protein.

j_call: TRBJ1-2
v_call: TRBV7-9
cdr3_aa: CASSTGQVPGYTF

j_call: TRBJ2-7
v_call: TRBV10-3
cdr3_aa: CAIRDSGYEQYF

j_call: TRBJ1-5
v_call: TRBV5-8
cdr3_aa: CASSLEAGYSNQPQHF

j_call: TRBJ2-7
v_call: TRBV12-1
cdr3_aa: CASSFYRNEQYF

j_call: TRBJ1-2
v_call: TRBV5-1
cdr3_aa: CASSLGRNYGYTF

j_call: TRBJ1-5
v_call: TRBV30
cdr3_aa: CAWSGGQGNQPQHF

j_call: TRBJ1-4
v_call: TRBV19
cdr3_aa: CASSFGAQGATNEKLFF

j_call: TRBJ2-4
v_call: TRBV5-6
cdr3_aa: CASSSTPWRAKNIQYF

j_call: TRBJ2-2
v_call: TRBV7-9
cdr3_aa: CASSLSPGQATANTGELFF

j_call: TRBJ2-2
v_call: TRBV27
cdr3_aa: CASSLTSGGAVGELFF

j_call: TRBJ1-4
v_call: TRBV6-5
cdr3_aa: CASSRTGVNEKLFF

j_call: TRBJ1-1
v_call: TRBV18
cdr3_aa: CASSLGQNTEAFF

j_call: TRBJ2-1
v_call: TRBV4-1
cdr3_aa: CASSQGVEELAGGEQFF

j_call: TRBJ2-5
v_call: TRBV11-2
cdr3_aa: CASSLTPTGGGETQYF

j_call: TRBJ2-7
v_call: TRBV10-3
cdr3_aa: CAITDEGQTYEQYF

j_call: TRBJ1-2
v_call: TRBV19
cdr3_aa: CATHPIGQAYGYTF

j_call: TRBJ1-2
v_call: TRBV27
cdr3_aa: CASSLSYRGGGYTF

j_call: TRBJ2-1
v_call: TRBV21-1
cdr3_aa: CASSKGPDRSYNEQFF

j_call: TRBJ1-2
v_call: TRBV27
cdr3_aa: CASSRTGVSYGYTF

j_call: TRBJ2-7
v_call: TRBV29-1
cdr3_aa: CSPRGTGVTYEQYF

j_call: TRBJ2-3
v_call: TRBV2
cdr3_aa: CASTTRGGDTQYF

j_call: TRBJ2-2
v_call: TRBV27
cdr3_aa: CASSDRATGSGELFF

j_call: TRBJ1-1
v_call: TRBV5-1
cdr3_aa: CASSWGQGGTEAFF

j_call: TRBJ1-5
v_call: TRBV6-1
cdr3_aa: CASSARQGASGNQPQHF

j_call: TRBJ2-1
v_call: TRBV18
cdr3_aa: CASSGVADGNNEQFF

j_call: TRBJ2-1
v_call: TRBV5-1
cdr3_aa: CASSLTEGRKISKTYNEQFF